In this sample, the clone carrying this T cell receptor beta chain turned up a few times. This sample was taken from a study of blood T cells in healthy people across ages. Primers used in a second PCR of roughly 6 to 11 cycles were a sample-barcoded 5' primer and a J-beta primer mix. One entry per CDR3 protein, called by TCRdb with MiXCR from the 5' RACE reads. The profile shows hundreds of thousands of distinct CDR3 sequences, about 52% of them singletons. This CDR3 region has 16 residues. Germline loops: CDR1 DFQATT, CDR2 SNEGSKA (reference sequence). The V end lost 6 bases, the J end lost 0 bases, and 17 bases lay between the germline ends.

The V call is TRBV20-1, the J call TRBJ1-4, with D possibly TRBD1 on 6 matching bases. The receptor's source is a woman between 55 and 75 years old in good health. The specimen was blood. The CDR3 DNA is TGCAGTGCCTCTGGGGGGCCCGATCCAACTAATGAAAAACTGTTTTTT. As protein: CSASGGPDPTNEKLFF.